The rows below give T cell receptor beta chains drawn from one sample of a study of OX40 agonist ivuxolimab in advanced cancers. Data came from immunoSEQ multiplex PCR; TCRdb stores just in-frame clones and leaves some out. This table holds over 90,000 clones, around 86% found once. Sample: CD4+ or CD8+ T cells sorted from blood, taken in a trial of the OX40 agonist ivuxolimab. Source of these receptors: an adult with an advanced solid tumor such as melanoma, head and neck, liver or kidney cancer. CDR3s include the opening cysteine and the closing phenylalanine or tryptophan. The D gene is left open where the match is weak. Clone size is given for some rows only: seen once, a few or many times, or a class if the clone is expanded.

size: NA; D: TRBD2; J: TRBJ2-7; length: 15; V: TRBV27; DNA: TGTGCCAGCAGATCCACTAGCGGGTTCTCCTACGAGCAGTACTTC; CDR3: CASRSTSGFSYEQYF
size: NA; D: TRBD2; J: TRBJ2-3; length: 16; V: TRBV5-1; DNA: TGCGCCAGCAGCGTGGAGTGGGGGAGGGGCACAGATACGCAGTATTTT; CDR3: CASSVEWGRGTDTQYF
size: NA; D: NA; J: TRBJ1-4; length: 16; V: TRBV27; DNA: TGTGCCAGCAGTTTAAAGTCTGGCAGCCGTAATGAAAAACTGTTTTTT; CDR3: CASSLKSGSRNEKLFF
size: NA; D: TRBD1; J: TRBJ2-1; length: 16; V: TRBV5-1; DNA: TGCGCCAGCAGCAGTAGGGTCACAGGGGATATAGATGAGCAGTTCTTC; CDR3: CASSSRVTGDIDEQFF
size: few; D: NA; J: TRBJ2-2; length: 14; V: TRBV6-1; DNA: TGTGCCACTTTAGCGGACCTGAACACCGGGGAGCTGTTTTTT; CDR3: CATLADLNTGELFF
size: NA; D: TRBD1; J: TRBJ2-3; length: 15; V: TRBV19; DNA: TGTGCCAGTAGTCGCGGGACAGGGGCTTCAGATACGCAGTATTTT; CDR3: CASSRGTGASDTQYF
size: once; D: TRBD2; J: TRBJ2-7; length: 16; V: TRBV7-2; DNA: TGTGCCAGCAGCTTAAGAGCGGGAGTAGGGGTCTACGAGCAGTACTTC; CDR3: CASSLRAGVGVYEQYF
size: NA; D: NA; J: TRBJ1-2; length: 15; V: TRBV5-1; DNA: TGCGCCAGCAGCACACGGACGGACTTCGCAAACGGCTACACCTTC; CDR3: CASSTRTDFANGYTF
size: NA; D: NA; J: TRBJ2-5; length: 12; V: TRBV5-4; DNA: TGTGCCAGCAGCTTGGGGCAAGAGACCCAGTACTTC; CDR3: CASSLGQETQYF
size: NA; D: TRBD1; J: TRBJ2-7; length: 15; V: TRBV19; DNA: TGTGCCAGTAGTCAGACAGGGTTGGGGACCTACGAGCAGTACTTC; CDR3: CASSQTGLGTYEQYF
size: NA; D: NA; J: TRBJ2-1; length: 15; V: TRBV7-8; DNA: TGTGCCAGCAGCTCTAACGTAGGGAACTACAATGAGCAGTTCTTC; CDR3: CASSSNVGNYNEQFF
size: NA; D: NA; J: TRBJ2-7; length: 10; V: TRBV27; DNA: TGTGCCAGCACCCACTACGAGCAGTACTTC; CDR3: CASTHYEQYF
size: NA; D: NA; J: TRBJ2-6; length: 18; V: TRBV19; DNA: TGTGCCAGTACATCAGGGGCGAAATCTTTCTCTGGGGCCAACGTCCTGACTTTC; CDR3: CASTSGAKSFSGANVLTF
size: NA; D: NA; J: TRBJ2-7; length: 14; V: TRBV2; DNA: TGTGCCAGCAGTGATAAACAAGCTTTTAACGAGCAGTACTTC; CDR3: CASSDKQAFNEQYF
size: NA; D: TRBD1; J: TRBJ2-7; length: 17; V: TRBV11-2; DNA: TGTGCCAGCAGCTTAGATTCGTATTGGGACAGGACCTACGAGCAGTACTTC; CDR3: CASSLDSYWDRTYEQYF
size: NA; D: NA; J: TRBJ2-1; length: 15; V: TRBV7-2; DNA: TGTGCCAGCAGCTTGGCCGGGACCAAAAACAATGAGCAGTTCTTC; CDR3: CASSLAGTKNNEQFF
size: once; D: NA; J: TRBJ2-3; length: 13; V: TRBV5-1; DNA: TGCGCCAGCAGCCCTACCCACACAGATACGCAGTATTTT; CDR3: CASSPTHTDTQYF
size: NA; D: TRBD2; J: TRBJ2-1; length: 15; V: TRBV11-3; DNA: TGTGCCAGCAGCCGGGGACTAGCGGGTCGGGTTGAGCAGTTCTTC; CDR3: CASSRGLAGRVEQFF
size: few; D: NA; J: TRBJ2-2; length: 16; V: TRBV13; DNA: TGTGCCAGCAGCTCTAGTGGGGCGGCGAACACCGGGGAGCTGTTTTTT; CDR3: CASSSSGAANTGELFF
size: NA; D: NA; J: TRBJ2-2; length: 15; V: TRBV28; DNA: TGTGCCAGCAGATCCGACAGAACTTACACCGGGGAGCTGTTTTTT; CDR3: CASRSDRTYTGELFF
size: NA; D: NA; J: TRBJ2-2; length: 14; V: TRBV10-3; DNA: TGTGCCATCAGTGAGGGTCGGAGCACCGGGGAGCTGTTTTTT; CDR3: CAISEGRSTGELFF
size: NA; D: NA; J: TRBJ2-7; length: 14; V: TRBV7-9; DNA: TGTGCCAGCAGCTTAGGGCCCAGCTCCTACGAGCAGTACTTC; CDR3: CASSLGPSSYEQYF
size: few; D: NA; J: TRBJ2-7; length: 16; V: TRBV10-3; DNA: TGTGCCATCAGTGAGGGGAGCGGAGTCCCCCCCTACGAGCAGTACTTC; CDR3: CAISEGSGVPPYEQYF
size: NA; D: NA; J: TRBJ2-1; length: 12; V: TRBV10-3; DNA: TGTGCCATCAGTGACCCAGGGGATGAGCAGTTCTTC; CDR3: CAISDPGDEQFF
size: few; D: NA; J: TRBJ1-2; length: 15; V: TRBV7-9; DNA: TGTGCCAGCAGCTTGGCTGGCCATTCCCTCTATGGCTACACCTTC; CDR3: CASSLAGHSLYGYTF
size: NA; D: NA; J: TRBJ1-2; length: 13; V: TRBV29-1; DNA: TGCAGCGTTGACGGAGTTTCTAACTATGGCTACACCTTC; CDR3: CSVDGVSNYGYTF
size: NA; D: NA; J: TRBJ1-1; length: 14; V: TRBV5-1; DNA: TGCGCCAGCAGCTTGGAGCCGGAGAACACTGAAGCTTTCTTT; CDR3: CASSLEPENTEAFF
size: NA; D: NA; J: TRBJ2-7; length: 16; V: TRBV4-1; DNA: TGCGCCAGCAGCCAAGGGGCGACTTCCAGCTCCTACGAGCAGTACTTC; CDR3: CASSQGATSSSYEQYF
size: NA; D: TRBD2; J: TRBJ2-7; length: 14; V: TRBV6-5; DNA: TGTGCCAGCACTCTCGCTAGCGGGTACGTCGAGCAGTACTTC; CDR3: CASTLASGYVEQYF
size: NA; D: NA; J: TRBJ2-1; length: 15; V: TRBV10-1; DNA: TGCGCCAGCAGTGAGCAAAATCAGGGATGGGATGAGCAGTTCTTC; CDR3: CASSEQNQGWDEQFF
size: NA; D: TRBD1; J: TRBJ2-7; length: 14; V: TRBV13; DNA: TGTGCCAGCAGCCGACCGGGACAGGGATACGAGCAGTACTTC; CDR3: CASSRPGQGYEQYF
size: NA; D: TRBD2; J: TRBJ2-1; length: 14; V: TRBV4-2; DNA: TGTGCCAGCAGCCAAGGGACTAGCGCGAATGAGCAGTTCTTC; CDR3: CASSQGTSANEQFF